This entry lists 2 T cell receptor beta chains sequenced from one sample in a study of spatial heterogeneity in lung cancer. Study-wide results and limits: Tumors with more nonsynonymous mutations had more expanded intratumoral alpha and beta TCRs.

TCRdb fed the 5' RACE reads into MiXCR, producing one record per CDR3 protein. The sample consists of 10,000 to 15,000 distinct CDR3 sequences, around 6.6% of them appearing once. The time point here: sample taken at primary tumor resection. These TCRs are of unknown antigen specificity. Sample: lung tumor tissue, taken at surgery. The receptors come from a female donor with early-stage non-small cell lung cancer.

This clonotype was seen many times. The J gene is TRBJ2-4, the V gene TRBV6-5; weak D call: TRBD2 (6 bases). The CDR3 contains 17 residues. The germline CDR1 and CDR2 sequences are MNHEY and SVGAGI. Trimming removed 0 bases at V and 0 bases at J, with 12 bases between. The CDR3 nucleotides read TGTGCCAGCAGTTACTCGTACACGGAGGGAGCCAAAAACATTCAGTACTTC. As protein: CASSYSYTEGAKNIQYF.

Sample share makes this clonotype medium-sized. The chain links TRBV18 to TRBJ2-7; TRBD2 is a possible D gene (5 bases). Germline V CDR1 and CDR2: KGHSH, LQKENI. The CDR3 contains 14 residues. Trimming left V 0 bases short and J 7 bases short, with 13 bases between. In DNA form, the CDR3 reads TGTGCCAGCTCACCACCGGTCTTACGAGGGGAGCAGTACTTC. Protein sequence: CASSPPVLRGEQYF.